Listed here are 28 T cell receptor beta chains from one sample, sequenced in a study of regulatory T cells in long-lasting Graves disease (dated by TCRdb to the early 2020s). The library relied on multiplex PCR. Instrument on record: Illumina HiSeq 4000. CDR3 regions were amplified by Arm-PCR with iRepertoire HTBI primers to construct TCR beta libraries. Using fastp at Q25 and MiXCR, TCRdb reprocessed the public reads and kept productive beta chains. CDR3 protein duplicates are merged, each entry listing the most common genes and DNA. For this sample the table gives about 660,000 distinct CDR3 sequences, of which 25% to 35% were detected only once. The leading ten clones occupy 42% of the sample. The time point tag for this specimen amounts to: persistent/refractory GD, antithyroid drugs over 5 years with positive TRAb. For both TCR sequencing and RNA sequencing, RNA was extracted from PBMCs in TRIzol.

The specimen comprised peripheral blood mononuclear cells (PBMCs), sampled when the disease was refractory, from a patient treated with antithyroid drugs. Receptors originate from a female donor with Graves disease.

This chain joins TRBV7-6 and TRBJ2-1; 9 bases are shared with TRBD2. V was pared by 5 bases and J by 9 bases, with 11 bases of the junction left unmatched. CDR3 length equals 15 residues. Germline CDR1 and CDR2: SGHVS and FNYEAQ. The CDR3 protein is CASSPLAGERFEQFF. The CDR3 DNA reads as TGTGCCAGCAGCCCTTTAGCGGGAGAACGGTTTGAGCAGTTCTTC.

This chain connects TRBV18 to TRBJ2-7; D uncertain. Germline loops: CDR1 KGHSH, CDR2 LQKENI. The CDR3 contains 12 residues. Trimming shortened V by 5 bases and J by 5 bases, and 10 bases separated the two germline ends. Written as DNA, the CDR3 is TGTGCCAGCTCATCGATTGGGGACGAGCAGTACTTC. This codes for CASSSIGDEQYF.

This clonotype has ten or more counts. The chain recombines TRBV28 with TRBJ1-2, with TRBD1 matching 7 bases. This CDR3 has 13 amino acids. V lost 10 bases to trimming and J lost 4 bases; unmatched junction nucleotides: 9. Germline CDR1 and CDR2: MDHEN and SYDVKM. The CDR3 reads CANSSGTAYGYTF. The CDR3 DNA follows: TGTGCCAACTCCTCCGGGACAGCCTATGGCTACACCTTC.

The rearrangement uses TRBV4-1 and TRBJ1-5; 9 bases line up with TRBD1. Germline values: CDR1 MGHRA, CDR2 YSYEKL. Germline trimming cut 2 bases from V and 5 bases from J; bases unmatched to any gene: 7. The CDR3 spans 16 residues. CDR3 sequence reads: CASSQNRDRVYQPQHF. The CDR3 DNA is TGCGCCAGCAGCCAAAACCGGGACAGGGTCTATCAGCCCCAGCATTTT.

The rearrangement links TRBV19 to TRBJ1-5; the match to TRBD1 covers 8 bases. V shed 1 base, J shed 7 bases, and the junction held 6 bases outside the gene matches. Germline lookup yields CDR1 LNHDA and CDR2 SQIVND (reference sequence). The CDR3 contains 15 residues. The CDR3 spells CASSIGTGILQPQHF. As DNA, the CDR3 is TGTGCCAGTAGTATAGGGACAGGGATTTTGCAGCCCCAGCATTTT. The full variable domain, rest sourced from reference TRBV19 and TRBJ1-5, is DGGITQSPKYLFRKEGQNVTLSCEQNLNHDAMYWYRQDPGQGLRLIYYSQIVNDFQKGDIAEGYSVSREKKESFPLTVTSAQKNPTAFYLCASSIGTGILQPQHFGDGTRLSIL.

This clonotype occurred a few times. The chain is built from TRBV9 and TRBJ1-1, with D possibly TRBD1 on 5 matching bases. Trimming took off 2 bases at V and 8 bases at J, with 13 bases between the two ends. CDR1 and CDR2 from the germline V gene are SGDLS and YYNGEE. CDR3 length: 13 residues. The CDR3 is CASSVRPGEEAFF. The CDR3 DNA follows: TGTGCCAGCAGCGTTAGGCCGGGGGAGGAAGCTTTCTTT.

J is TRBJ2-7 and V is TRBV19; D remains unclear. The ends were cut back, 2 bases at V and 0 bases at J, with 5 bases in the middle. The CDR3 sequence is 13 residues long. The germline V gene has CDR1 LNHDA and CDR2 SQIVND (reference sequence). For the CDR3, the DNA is TGTGCCAGTAGTATAAGCCTCTCCTACGAGCAGTACTTC. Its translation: CASSISLSYEQYF. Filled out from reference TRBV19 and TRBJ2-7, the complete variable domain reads DGGITQSPKYLFRKEGQNVTLSCEQNLNHDAMYWYRQDPGQGLRLIYYSQIVNDFQKGDIAEGYSVSREKKESFPLTVTSAQKNPTAFYLCASSISLSYEQYFGPGTRLTVT.

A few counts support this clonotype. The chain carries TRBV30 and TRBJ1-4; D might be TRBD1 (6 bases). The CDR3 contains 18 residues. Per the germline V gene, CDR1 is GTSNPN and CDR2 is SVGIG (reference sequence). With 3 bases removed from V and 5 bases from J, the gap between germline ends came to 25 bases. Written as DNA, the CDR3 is TGTGCCTGGAGCGCAGGGGCGCTACCCTCGAGTCGGAATGAAAAACTGTTTTTT. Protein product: CAWSAGALPSSRNEKLFF.

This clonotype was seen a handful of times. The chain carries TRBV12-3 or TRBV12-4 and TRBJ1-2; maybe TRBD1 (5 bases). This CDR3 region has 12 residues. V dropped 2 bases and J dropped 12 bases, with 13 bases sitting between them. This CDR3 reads CASSLSTGGDTF. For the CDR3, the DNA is TGTGCCAGCAGTTTATCCACTGGAGGGGACACCTTC.

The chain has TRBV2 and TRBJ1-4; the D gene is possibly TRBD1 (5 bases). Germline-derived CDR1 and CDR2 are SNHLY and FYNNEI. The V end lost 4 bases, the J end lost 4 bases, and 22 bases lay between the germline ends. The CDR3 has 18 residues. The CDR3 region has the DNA TGTGCCAGCAGTGCCCGATCCACGGGACGGACTCTTAATGAAAAACTGTTTTTT. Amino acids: CASSARSTGRTLNEKLFF. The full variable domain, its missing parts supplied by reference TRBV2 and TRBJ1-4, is EPEVTQTPSHQVTQMGQEVILRCVPISNHLYFYWYRQILGQKVEFLVSFYNNEISEKSEIFDDQFSVERPDGSNFTLKIRSTKLEDSAMYFCASSARSTGRTLNEKLFFGSGTQLSVL.

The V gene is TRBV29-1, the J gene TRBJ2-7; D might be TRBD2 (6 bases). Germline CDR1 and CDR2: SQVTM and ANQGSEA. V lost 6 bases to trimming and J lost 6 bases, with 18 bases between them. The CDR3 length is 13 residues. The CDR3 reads CSVRAGMGLEQYF. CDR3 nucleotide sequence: TGCAGCGTGCGGGCGGGGATGGGTCTCGAGCAGTACTTC.

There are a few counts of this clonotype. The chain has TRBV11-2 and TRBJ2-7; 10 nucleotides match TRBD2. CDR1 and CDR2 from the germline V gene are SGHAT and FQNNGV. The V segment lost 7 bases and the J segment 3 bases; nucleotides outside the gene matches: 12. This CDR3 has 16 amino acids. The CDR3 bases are TGTGCCAGCACCAGGACTAGCGGATCCCTCCACTACGAGCAGTACTTC. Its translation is CASTRTSGSLHYEQYF. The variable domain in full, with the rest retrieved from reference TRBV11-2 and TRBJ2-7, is EAGVAQSPRYKIIEKRQSVAFWCNPISGHATLYWYQQILGQGPKLLIQFQNNGVVDDSQLPKDRFSAERLKGVDSTLKIQPAKLEDSAVYLCASTRTSGSLHYEQYFGPGTRLTVT.

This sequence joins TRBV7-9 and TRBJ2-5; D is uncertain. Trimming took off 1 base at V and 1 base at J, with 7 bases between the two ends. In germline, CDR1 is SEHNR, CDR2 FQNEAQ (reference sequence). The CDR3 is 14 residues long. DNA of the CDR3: TGTGCCAGCAGCTTAGTACCATTCCAAGAGACCCAGTACTTC. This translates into CASSLVPFQETQYF.

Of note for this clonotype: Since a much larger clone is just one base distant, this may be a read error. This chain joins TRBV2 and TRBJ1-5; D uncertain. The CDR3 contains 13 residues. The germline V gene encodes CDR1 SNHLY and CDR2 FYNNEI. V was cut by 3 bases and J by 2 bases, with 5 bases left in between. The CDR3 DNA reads TGTGCCAGCAGTGACTGGGGCAATCAGCCCCAGCATTTT. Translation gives CASSDWGNQPQHF.

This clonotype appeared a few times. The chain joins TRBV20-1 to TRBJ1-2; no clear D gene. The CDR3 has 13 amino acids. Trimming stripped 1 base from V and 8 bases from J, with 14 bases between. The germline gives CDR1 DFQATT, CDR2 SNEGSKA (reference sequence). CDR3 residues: CSARVSRFEGYTF. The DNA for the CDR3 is TGCAGTGCTAGAGTAAGCCGCTTCGAGGGCTACACCTTC.

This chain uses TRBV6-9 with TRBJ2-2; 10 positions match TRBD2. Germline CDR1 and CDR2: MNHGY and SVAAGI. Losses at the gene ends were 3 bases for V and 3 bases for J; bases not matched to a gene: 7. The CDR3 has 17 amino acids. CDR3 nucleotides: TGTGCCAGCAGTTACTTTACTAGCGGGACGTACACCGGGGAGCTGTTTTTT. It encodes CASSYFTSGTYTGELFF.

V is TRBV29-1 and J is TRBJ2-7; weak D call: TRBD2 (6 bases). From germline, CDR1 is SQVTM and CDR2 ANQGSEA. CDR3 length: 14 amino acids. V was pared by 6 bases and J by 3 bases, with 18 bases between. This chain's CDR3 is CSVQLAAQHYEQYF. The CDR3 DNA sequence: TGCAGCGTCCAACTAGCAGCCCAACACTACGAGCAGTACTTC.

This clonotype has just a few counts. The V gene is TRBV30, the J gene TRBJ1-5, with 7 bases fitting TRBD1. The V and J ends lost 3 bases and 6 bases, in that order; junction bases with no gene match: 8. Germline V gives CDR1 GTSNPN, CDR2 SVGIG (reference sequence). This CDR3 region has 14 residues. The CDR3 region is CAWRGNRGGQPQHF. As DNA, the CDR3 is TGTGCCTGGAGGGGGAACAGGGGTGGTCAGCCCCAGCATTTT.

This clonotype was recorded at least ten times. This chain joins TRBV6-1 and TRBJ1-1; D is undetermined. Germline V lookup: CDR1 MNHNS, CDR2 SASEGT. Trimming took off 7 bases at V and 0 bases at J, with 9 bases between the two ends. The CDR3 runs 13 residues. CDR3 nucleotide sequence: TGTGCCAGCAAGTATAGCATGAACACTGAAGCTTTCTTT. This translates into CASKYSMNTEAFF.

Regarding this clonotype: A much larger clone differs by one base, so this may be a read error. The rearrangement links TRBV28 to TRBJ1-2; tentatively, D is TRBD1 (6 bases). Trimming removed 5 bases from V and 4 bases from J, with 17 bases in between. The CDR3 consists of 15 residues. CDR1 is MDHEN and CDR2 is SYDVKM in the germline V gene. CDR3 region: CASSPGQTTPYGYTF. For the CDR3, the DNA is TGTGCCAGCAGTCCTGGACAGACCACTCCCTATGGCTACACCTTC.

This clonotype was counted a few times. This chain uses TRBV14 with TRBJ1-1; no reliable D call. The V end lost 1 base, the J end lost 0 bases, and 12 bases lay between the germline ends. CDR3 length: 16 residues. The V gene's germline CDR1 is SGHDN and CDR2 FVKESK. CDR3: CASSQGENWMNTEAFF. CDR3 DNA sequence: TGTGCCAGCAGCCAAGGGGAAAATTGGATGAACACTGAAGCTTTCTTT.

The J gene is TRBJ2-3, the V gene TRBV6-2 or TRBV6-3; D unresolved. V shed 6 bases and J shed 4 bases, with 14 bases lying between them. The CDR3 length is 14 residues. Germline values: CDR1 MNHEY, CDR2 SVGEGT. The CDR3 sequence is CASSLSSGADTQYF. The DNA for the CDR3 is TGTGCCAGCAGCCTAAGCTCGGGCGCAGATACGCAGTATTTT.

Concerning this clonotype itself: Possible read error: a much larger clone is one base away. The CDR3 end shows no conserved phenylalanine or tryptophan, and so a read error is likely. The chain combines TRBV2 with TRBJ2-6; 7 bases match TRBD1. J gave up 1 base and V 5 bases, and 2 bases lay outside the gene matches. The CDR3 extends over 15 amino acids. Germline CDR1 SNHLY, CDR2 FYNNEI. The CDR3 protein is CASSPTGSGANVLTL. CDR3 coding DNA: TGTGCCAGCAGTCCGACAGGGTCTGGGGCCAACGTCCTGACTCTC.

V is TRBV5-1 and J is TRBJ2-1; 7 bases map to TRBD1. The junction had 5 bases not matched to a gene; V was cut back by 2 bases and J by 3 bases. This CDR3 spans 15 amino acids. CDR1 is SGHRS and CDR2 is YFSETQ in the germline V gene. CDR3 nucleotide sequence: TGCGCCAGCAGCTTTGGGACAGAGATCTACAATGAGCAGTTCTTC. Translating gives CASSFGTEIYNEQFF.

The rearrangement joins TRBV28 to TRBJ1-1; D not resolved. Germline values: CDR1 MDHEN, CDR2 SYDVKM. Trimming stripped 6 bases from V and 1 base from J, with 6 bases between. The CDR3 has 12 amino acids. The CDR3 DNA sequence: TGTGCCAGCAGGGACGCGAACACTGAAGCTTTCTTT. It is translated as CASRDANTEAFF.

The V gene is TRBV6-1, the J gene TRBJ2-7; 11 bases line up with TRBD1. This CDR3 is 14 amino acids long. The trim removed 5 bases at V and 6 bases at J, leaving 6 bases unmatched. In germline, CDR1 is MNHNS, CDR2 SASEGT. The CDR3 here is CASSRTGGTSEQYF. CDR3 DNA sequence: TGTGCCAGCAGTCGGACAGGGGGCACCTCCGAGCAGTACTTC.

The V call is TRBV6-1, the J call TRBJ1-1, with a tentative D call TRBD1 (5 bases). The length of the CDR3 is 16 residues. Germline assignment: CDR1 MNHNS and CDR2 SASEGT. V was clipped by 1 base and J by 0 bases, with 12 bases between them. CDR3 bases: TGTGCCAGCAGTGAAGAGGGACGCTTCATGAACACTGAAGCTTTCTTT. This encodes CASSEEGRFMNTEAFF.

Here the CDR3 reads CASSLTSGVYEQYF. The CDR3, as DNA: TGTGCCAGCAGCCTGACTAGCGGGGTGTACGAGCAGTACTTC. The chain combines TRBV3-1 with TRBJ2-7, with 11 bases matching TRBD2. The germline V gene has CDR1 LGHDT and CDR2 YNNKEL (reference sequence). This CDR3 region has 14 residues. The V and J ends lost 4 bases and 4 bases, in that order; junction bases with no gene match: 3.